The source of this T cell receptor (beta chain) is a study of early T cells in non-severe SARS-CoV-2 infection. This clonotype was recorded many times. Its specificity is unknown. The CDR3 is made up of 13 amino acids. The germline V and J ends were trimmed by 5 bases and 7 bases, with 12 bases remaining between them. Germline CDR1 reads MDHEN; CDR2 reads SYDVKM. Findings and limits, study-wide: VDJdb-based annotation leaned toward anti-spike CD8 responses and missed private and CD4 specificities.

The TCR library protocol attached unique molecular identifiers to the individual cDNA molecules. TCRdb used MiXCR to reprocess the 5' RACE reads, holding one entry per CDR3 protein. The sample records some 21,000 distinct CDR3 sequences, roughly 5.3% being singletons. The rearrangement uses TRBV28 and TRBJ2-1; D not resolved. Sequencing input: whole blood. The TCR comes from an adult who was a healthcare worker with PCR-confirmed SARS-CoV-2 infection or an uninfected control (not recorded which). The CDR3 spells CASSVTNRNEQFF. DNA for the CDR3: TGTGCCAGCAGTGTGACCAATAGGAATGAGCAGTTCTTC.